This T cell receptor (beta chain) was obtained from a study of blood T cells in healthy people across ages. The sample holds a few counts of this clonotype. Primers used in a second PCR of roughly 6 to 12 cycles were a sample-barcoded 5' primer and a J-beta primer mix. Per-sample output comprised a minimum of 2.5 million paired-end reads containing CDR3. TCRdb recomputed calls from the 5' RACE reads with MiXCR, one row per CDR3 protein. Counted here are hundreds of thousands of distinct CDR3 sequences, 56% occurring once; the ten biggest clones make up 20% to 30%. V was trimmed by 7 bases and J by 1 base, leaving 15 bases between them. Germline V lookup: CDR1 SGHRS, CDR2 YFSETQ. The CDR3 is 14 amino acids. Healthy Caucasian individuals from Russia aged about 6 to 95 were enrolled as donors. Researchers collected about 9.1 milliliters of peripheral blood from every single donor.

Sequencing input: blood. This sequence was found in a man between 35 and 55 years old in good health. V usage is TRBV5-1 and J usage is TRBJ2-7, with TRBD2 as a possible D gene (5 bases). The DNA of the CDR3 is TGCGCCAGCCGGCCGGCGGGTCAATCCTACGAGCAGTACTTC. It specifies CASRPAGQSYEQYF.